Each of the 8 T cell receptor beta chains below was sequenced from the same sample in a study of cytomegalovirus exposure and HLA in healthy donors (TCRdb year 2017). The method was the immunoSEQ multiplex PCR assay. For the multiplex PCR, a mixture combining 60 forward primers for TCR Vbeta segments and 13 reverse primers for TCR Jbeta segments was used. TCRdb took this table from immuneACCESS and kept in-frame rearrangements with V and J called. Such tables lack part of the clones; where checked against another copy, unresolved V genes explain under half of the gap, and the rest is unexplained. The sample profile shows roughly 98,000 clones; roughly 79% of them were found once. The ten largest make up 2.5% to 3% of the sample. The source material was PBMCs. These receptor sequences come from a female donor in good health and CMV-seropositive.

This clone was observed a single time. The V and J genes are TRBV30 and TRBJ1-6; D might be TRBD1 (6 bases). CDR3 length: 13 amino acids. Germline-derived CDR1 and CDR2 are GTSNPN and SVGIG (reference sequence). The V end was cut by 4 bases, the J end by 7 bases, with 11 bases between. CDR3 region: CAWTQDRNSPLHF. CDR3 bases: TGTGCCTGGACTCAAGACAGGAATTCACCCCTCCACTTT.

The V and J genes are TRBV6-1 and TRBJ1-1, with D unresolved. The ends were cut back, 5 bases at V and 0 bases at J, with 7 bases in the middle. Germline lookup yields CDR1 MNHNS and CDR2 SASEGT. The CDR3 is 13 amino acids. The CDR3, as DNA: TGTGCCAGCAGTAAGGAGATGAACACTGAAGCTTTCTTT. It translates to CASSKEMNTEAFF.

The J gene is TRBJ2-1, the V gene TRBV20-1; a weak D match, TRBD1 (5 bases). CDR3 length: 11 residues. The V end lost 3 bases, the J end lost 5 bases, and 5 bases lay between the germline ends. Per the germline V gene, CDR1 is DFQATT and CDR2 is SNEGSKA (reference sequence). The CDR3 DNA follows: TGCAGTGCTAGGACAGACAATGAGCAGTTCTTC. This sequence encodes CSARTDNEQFF.

In this sample, this clone turned up a few times. The chain employs TRBV30 and TRBJ2-3, with D maybe TRBD2 (7 bases). Germline loops: CDR1 GTSNPN, CDR2 SVGIG (reference sequence). The CDR3 consists of 14 residues. V was trimmed by 2 bases and J by 6 bases, leaving 15 bases between them. CDR3 DNA: TGTGCCTGGAGTTTAGGGGGGGCCCACGATACGCAGTATTTT. It is translated as CAWSLGGAHDTQYF.

The J gene is TRBJ1-4, the V gene TRBV10-3; D perhaps matches TRBD1 (6 bases). Germline-derived CDR1 and CDR2 are ENHRY and SYGVKD. The CDR3 runs to 15 residues. V dropped 2 bases and J dropped 5 bases, with 12 bases sitting between them. The CDR3 region is CAISEDGTPNEKLFF. For the CDR3, the DNA is TGTGCCATCAGTGAGGACGGGACACCCAATGAAAAACTGTTTTTT.

The chain joins TRBV29-1 to TRBJ1-1; D may be TRBD1 (5 bases). Trimming stripped 6 bases from V and 5 bases from J, with 16 bases between. Germline-derived CDR1 and CDR2 are SQVTM and ANQGSEA. This CDR3 region has 13 residues. The CDR3 nucleotides are TGCAGCGTGCAGCGGGGGGGATCGACTGAAGCTTTCTTT. It codes for CSVQRGGSTEAFF.

The J gene is TRBJ2-1, the V gene TRBV14; no clear D gene. CDR1 and CDR2 from the germline V gene are SGHDN and FVKESK. The V end was cut by 4 bases, the J end by 8 bases, with 15 bases between. This CDR3 spans 14 amino acids. The CDR3 loop is CASSPGSMLYEQFF. In DNA, the CDR3 is TGTGCCAGCAGCCCAGGCTCCATGCTCTATGAGCAGTTCTTC.

The V call is TRBV4-3, the J call TRBJ2-2, with D maybe TRBD1 (6 bases). Germline lookup yields CDR1 LGHNA and CDR2 YSLEER. The CDR3 totals 16 residues. Trimming removed 0 bases at V and 0 bases at J, with 8 bases between. CDR3 in amino acids: CASSQDPGANTGELFF. DNA for the CDR3: TGCGCCAGCAGCCAAGACCCAGGGGCGAACACCGGGGAGCTGTTTTTT.